A selection of T cell receptor beta chains follows, all from one sample in a study of control samples from healthy donors and cancer patients. Generated by immunoSEQ multiplex PCR, the TCRdb table keeps only in-frame clones and is missing some. The data hold 170,000 or so clones, with around 90% observed a single time. The sample consisted of blood. The receptor set was obtained from a woman between 45 and 65 years old in good health. Each CDR3 is given with its conserved first and last residue. The order of the fields is D gene, V gene, clone size, J gene, CDR3 protein, CDR3 DNA. D genes are given only for firm matches. Where a row states a size, it is once, few, many or the class of an expanded clone; other rows omit it.

>TRBD1|TRBV28|-|TRBJ2-5
CASSPGTGVNTQYF
TGTGCCAGCAGTCCCGGGACAGGTGTAAATACCCAGTACTTC
>-|TRBV28|-|TRBJ1-6
CASSLPLDNSPLHF
TGTGCCAGCAGTTTACCGCTTGATAATTCACCCCTCCACTTT
>-|TRBV2|-|TRBJ1-6
CASRKVLRDSPLHF
TGTGCCAGCAGGAAGGTGCTTCGAGATTCACCCCTCCACTTT
>-|TRBV7-8|-|TRBJ1-1
CASSPGQLGEAFF
TGTGCCAGCAGCCCCGGACAGCTGGGTGAAGCTTTCTTT
>-|TRBV5-1|-|TRBJ1-2
CASSLDKGAPLEAF
TGCGCCAGCAGCTTGGACAAAGGGGCACCTCTGGAAGCCTTC
>TRBD1|TRBV2|once|TRBJ1-4
CASKGQGVSSEKLFF
TGTGCCAGCAAAGGACAGGGGGTTTCATCTGAAAAACTGTTTTTT
>-|TRBV6-6|-|TRBJ2-7
CASSYPVGEQYF
TGTGCCAGCAGTTACCCGGTAGGCGAGCAGTACTTC
>-|TRBV4-3|-|TRBJ2-2
CASSQEGGELFF
TGCGCCAGCAGCCAAGAGGGCGGGGAGCTGTTTTTT
>TRBD1|TRBV18|-|TRBJ2-7
CASSPGQGGEQYF
TGTGCCAGCTCACCGGGACAGGGAGGCGAGCAGTACTTC
>-|TRBV28|-|TRBJ1-5
CASGRGGGNQPQHF
TGTGCCAGCGGGCGGGGGGGCGGCAATCAGCCCCAGCATTTT
>TRBD1|TRBV5-1|once|TRBJ2-5
CASSLSGQQETQYF
TGCGCCAGCAGCTTGTCGGGACAGCAAGAGACCCAGTACTTC
>TRBD2|TRBV11-1|once|TRBJ2-1
CASSQLAGGGFF
TGTGCCAGCAGTCAACTAGCGGGAGGAGGGTTCTTC
>-|TRBV7-9|-|TRBJ2-1
CAYPAGYNEQFF
TGTGCCTACCCTGCGGGGTATAATGAGCAGTTCTTC
>TRBD1|TRBV5-8|-|TRBJ1-2
CASSLAGLQGAEGYTF
TGTGCCAGCAGCTTGGCCGGGCTACAGGGGGCGGAAGGCTACACCTTC
>-|TRBV7-2|few|TRBJ2-1
CASSLARTNEQFF
TGTGCCAGCAGCTTAGCTCGGACCAATGAGCAGTTCTTC
>TRBD1|TRBV28|-|TRBJ1-2
CASTSNRGGYTF
TGTGCCAGCACCTCGAACAGGGGAGGCTACACCTTC
>-|TRBV4-2|-|TRBJ1-1
CASSQVTMDTEAFF
TGTGCCAGCAGCCAGGTGACTATGGACACTGAAGCTTTCTTT
>TRBD2|TRBV6-1|once|TRBJ2-3
CASSEAGWGTNTDTQYF
TGTGCCAGCAGTGAAGCTGGGTGGGGGACTAACACAGATACGCAGTATTTT
>-|TRBV6-5|-|TRBJ1-2
CASRQGAAYGYTF
TGTGCCAGCAGGCAGGGAGCGGCCTATGGCTACACCTTC
>TRBD2|TRBV3-1/TRBV3-2|-|TRBJ2-5
CASSPQAGGSGETQYF
TGTGCCAGCAGCCCTCAAGCGGGAGGGTCTGGGGAGACCCAGTACTTC
>TRBD2|TRBV5-1|few|TRBJ2-3
CASSLGGRESDTQYF
TGCGCCAGCAGCTTAGGCGGGAGGGAGTCAGATACGCAGTATTTT
>-|TRBV11-2|-|TRBJ1-1
CASSLVVTLYTEAFF
TGTGCCAGCAGCTTAGTTGTGACACTTTACACTGAAGCTTTCTTT
>-|TRBV28|-|TRBJ1-5
CASSSPLSQILGNQPQHF
TGTGCCAGCAGTTCCCCCCTTAGTCAAATCCTGGGGAATCAGCCCCAGCATTTT
>-|TRBV7-3|-|TRBJ2-5
CASSLGTRETQYF
TGTGCCAGCAGCTTAGGGACCAGAGAGACCCAGTACTTC
>-|TRBV4-1|-|TRBJ1-1
CASSQAVWTRATEAFF
TGCGCCAGCAGCCAAGCGGTATGGACAAGAGCCACTGAAGCTTTCTTT
>-|TRBV27|-|TRBJ1-2
CASKEGLEANYGYTF
TGTGCCAGCAAGGAGGGTTTGGAAGCTAACTATGGCTACACCTTC
>-|TRBV19|-|TRBJ2-1
CASSKGYNEQFF
TGTGCCAGTAGTAAAGGGTACAATGAGCAGTTCTTC
>TRBD2|TRBV29-1|-|TRBJ2-4
CSGSRETSGGIQYF
TGCAGCGGATCTCGGGAGACCAGCGGGGGCATTCAGTACTTC
>-|TRBV6-2/TRBV6-3|-|TRBJ1-1
CASSPLRGSTEAFF
TGTGCCAGCAGCCCCCTGCGGGGGAGCACTGAAGCTTTCTTT
>-|TRBV7-2|-|TRBJ1-2
CASSLSRDVPHGYTF
TGTGCCAGCAGCCTCAGTCGGGATGTTCCCCATGGCTACACCTTC
>-|TRBV5-1|-|TRBJ2-3
CASSSQDTQYF
TGCGCCAGCAGCTCGCAAGATACGCAGTATTTT
>TRBD1|TRBV9|once|TRBJ1-4
CASNSGTGREKLFF
TGTGCCAGCAACTCCGGGACAGGGCGTGAAAAACTGTTTTTT
>TRBD2|TRBV7-2|-|TRBJ2-1
CASSPGGGPFNEQFF
TGTGCCAGCAGCCCCGGGGGGGGGCCCTTCAATGAGCAGTTCTTC
>-|TRBV4-3|-|TRBJ1-4
CASSQDPRGNEKLFF
TGCGCCAGCAGCCAAGACCCCAGGGGTAATGAAAAACTGTTTTTT
>-|TRBV4-1|few|TRBJ1-1
CASSQRIHQGRFDTEAFF
TGCGCCAGCAGCCAGCGGATCCACCAGGGGCGGTTTGACACTGAAGCTTTCTTT
>-|TRBV5-8|-|TRBJ2-6
CASSLGLTGYGSGANVLTF
TGTGCCAGCAGCTTGGGCCTTACAGGGTATGGCTCTGGGGCCAACGTCCTGACTTTC
>TRBD2|TRBV19|-|TRBJ2-3
CASSLRGGGSTDTQYF
TGTGCCAGTAGTCTCCGGGGCGGGGGGAGCACAGATACGCAGTATTTT
>TRBD2|TRBV27|-|TRBJ2-5
CASSLRRQRGFDGETQYF
TGTGCCAGCAGTTTAAGGCGCCAGCGGGGGTTCGACGGGGAGACCCAGTACTTC
>-|TRBV14|few|TRBJ2-7
CASSQDPDPRQYF
TGTGCCAGCAGCCAAGATCCCGACCCTCGGCAGTACTTC
>TRBD2|TRBV29-1|-|TRBJ2-1
CSVDNRLAERGAGDEQFF
TGCAGCGTTGACAATCGACTAGCGGAGCGAGGCGCTGGCGATGAGCAGTTCTTC
>-|TRBV19|once|TRBJ1-6
CASRYVEGIGSPLHF
TGTGCCAGTCGTTATGTAGAAGGAATCGGTTCACCCCTCCACTTT
>-|TRBV5-1|-|TRBJ2-5
CASMESLETQYF
TGCGCCAGCATGGAGAGTTTAGAGACCCAGTACTTC